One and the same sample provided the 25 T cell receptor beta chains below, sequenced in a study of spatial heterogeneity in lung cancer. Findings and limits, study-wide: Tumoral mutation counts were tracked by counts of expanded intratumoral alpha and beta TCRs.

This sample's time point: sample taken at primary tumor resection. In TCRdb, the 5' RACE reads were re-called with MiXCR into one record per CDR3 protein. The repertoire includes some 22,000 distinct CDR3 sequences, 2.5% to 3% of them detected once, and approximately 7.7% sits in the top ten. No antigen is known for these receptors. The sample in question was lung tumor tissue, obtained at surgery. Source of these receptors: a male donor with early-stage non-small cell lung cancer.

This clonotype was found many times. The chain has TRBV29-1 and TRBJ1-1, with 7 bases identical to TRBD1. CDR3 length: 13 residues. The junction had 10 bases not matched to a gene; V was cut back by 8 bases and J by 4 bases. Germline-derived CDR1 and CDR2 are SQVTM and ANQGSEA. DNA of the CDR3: TGCAGCTACCAGACAGGGAGGTTCACTGAAGCTTTCTTT. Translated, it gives CSYQTGRFTEAFF.

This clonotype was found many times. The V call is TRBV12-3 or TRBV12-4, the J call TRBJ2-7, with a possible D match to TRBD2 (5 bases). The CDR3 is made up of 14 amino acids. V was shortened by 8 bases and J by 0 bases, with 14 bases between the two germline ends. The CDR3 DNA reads TGTGCCAGCCTTCCGGCGGGCGGCTCCTACGAGCAGTACTTC. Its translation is CASLPAGGSYEQYF.

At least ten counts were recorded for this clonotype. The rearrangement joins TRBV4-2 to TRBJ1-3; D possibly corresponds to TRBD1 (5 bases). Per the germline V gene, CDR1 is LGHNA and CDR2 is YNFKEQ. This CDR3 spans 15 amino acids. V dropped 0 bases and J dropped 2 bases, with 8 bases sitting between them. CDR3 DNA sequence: TGTGCCAGCAGCCAAGAAAGAGGGGCTGGAAACACCATATATTTT. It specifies CASSQERGAGNTIYF.

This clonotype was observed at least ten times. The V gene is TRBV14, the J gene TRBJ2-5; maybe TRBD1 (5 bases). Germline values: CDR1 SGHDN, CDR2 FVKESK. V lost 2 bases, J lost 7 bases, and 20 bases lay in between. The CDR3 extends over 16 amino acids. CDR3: CASSQFAGQGTGTQYF. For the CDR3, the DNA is TGTGCCAGCAGCCAATTCGCAGGGCAGGGCACGGGGACCCAGTACTTC.

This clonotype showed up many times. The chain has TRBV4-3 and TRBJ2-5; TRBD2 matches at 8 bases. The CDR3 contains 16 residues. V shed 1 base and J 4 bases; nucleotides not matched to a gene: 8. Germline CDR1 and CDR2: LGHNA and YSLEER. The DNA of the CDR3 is TGCGCCAGCAGCCAAGTTGGAGCGGGAGTGGGAGAGACCCAGTACTTC. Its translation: CASSQVGAGVGETQYF.

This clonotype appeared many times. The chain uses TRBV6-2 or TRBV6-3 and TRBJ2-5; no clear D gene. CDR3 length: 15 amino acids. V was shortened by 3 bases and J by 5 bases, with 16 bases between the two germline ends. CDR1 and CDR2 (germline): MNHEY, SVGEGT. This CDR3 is CASSYRVMDRETQYF. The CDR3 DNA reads TGTGCCAGCAGTTATCGGGTTATGGACCGGGAGACCCAGTACTTC.

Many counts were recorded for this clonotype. This CDR3 reads CATAGEGETQYF. In DNA, the CDR3 is TGTGCCACAGCGGGAGAAGGAGAGACCCAGTACTTC. V usage is TRBV10-3 and J usage is TRBJ2-5, with TRBD2 matching over 8 bases. This CDR3 is built from 12 residues. J was trimmed by 4 bases and V by 10 bases; bases with no gene match: 5. CDR1 is ENHRY, CDR2 SYGVKD, per germline.

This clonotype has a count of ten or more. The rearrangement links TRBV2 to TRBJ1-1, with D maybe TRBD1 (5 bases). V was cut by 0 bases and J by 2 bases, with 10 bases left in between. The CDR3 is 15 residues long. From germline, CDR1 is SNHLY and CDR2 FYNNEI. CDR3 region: CASSEALRDNTEAFF. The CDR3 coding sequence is TGTGCCAGCAGTGAAGCGCTTAGGGACAACACTGAAGCTTTCTTT.

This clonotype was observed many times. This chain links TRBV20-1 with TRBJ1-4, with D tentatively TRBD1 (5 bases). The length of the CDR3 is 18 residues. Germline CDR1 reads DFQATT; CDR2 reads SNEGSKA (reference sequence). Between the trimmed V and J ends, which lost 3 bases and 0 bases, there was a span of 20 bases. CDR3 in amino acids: CSASSRPGRSATNEKLFF. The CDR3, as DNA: TGCAGTGCTAGTTCCCGCCCAGGGAGGTCTGCAACTAATGAAAAACTGTTTTTT.

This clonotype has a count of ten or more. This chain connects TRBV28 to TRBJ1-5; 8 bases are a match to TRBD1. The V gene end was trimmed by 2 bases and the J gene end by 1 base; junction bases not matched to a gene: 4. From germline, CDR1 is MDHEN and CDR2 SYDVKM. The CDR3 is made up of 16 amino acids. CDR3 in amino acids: CASSLSDRGSNQPQHF. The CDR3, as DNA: TGTGCCAGCAGTTTAAGCGACAGGGGAAGCAATCAGCCCCAGCATTTT.

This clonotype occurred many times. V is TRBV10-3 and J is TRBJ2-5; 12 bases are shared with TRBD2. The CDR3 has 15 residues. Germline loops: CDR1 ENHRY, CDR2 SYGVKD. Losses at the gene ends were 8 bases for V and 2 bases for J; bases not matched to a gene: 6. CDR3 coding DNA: TGTGCCATCGGGCCTGGGACTAGCGGGCAAGAGACCCAGTACTTC. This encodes CAIGPGTSGQETQYF.

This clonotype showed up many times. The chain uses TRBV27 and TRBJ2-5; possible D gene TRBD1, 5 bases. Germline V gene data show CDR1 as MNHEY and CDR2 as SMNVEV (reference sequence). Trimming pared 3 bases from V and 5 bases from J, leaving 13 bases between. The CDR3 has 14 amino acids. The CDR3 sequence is CASSLEGAQETQYF. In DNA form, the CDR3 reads TGTGCCAGCAGTTTGGAAGGGGCGCAGGAGACCCAGTACTTC.

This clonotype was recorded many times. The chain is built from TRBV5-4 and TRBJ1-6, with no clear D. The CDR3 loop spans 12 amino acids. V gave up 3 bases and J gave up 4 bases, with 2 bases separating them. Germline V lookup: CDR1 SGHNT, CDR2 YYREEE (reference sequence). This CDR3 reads CASSSYNSPLHF. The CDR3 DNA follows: TGTGCCAGCAGCTCGTATAATTCACCCCTCCACTTT.

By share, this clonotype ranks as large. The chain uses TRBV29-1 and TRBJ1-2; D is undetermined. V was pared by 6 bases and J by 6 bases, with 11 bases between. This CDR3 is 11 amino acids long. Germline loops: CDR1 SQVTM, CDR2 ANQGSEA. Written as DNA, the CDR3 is TGCAGCGTACGAATGGGGAATGGCTACACCTTC. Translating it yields CSVRMGNGYTF.

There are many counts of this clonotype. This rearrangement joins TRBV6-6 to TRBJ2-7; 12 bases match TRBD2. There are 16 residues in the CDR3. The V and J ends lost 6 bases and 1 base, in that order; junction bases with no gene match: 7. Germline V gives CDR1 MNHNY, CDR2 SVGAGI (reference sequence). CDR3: CASRPPTSGGSYEQYF. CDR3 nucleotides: TGTGCCAGCAGGCCGCCGACTAGCGGGGGATCCTACGAGCAGTACTTC.

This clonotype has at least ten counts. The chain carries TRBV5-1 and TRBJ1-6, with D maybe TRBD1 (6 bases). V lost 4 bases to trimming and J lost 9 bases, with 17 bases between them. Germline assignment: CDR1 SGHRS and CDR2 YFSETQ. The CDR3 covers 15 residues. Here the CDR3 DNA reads TGCGCCAGCAGCGGGAGCTCGACAGGAACTTCACCCCTCCACTTT. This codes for CASSGSSTGTSPLHF. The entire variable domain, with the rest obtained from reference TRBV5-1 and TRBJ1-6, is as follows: KAGVTQTPRYLIKTRGQQVTLSCSPISGHRSVSWYQQTPGQGLQFLFEYFSETQRNKGNFPGRFSGRQFSNSRSEMNVSTLELGDSALYLCASSGSSTGTSPLHFGNGTRLTVT.

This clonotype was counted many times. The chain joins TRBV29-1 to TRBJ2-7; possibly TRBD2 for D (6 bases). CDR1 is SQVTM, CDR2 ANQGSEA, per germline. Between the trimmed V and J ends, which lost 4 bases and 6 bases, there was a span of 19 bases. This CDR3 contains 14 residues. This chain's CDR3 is CSVAASASSAEQYF. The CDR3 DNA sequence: TGCAGCGTTGCTGCTAGCGCCAGCTCGGCCGAGCAGTACTTC.

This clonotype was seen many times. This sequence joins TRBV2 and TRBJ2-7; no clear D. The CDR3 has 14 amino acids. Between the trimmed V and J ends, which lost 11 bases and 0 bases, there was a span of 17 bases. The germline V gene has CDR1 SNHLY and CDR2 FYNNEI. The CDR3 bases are TGTGCCGGTCTGACGTCGCCGAGCTCCTACGAGCAGTACTTC. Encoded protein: CAGLTSPSSYEQYF.

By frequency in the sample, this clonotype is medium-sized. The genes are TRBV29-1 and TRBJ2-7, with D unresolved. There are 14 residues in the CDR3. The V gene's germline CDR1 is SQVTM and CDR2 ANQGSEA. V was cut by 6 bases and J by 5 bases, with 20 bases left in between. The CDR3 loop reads CSVAIDTVGNEQYF. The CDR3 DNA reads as TGCAGCGTGGCAATTGACACGGTTGGGAACGAGCAGTACTTC.

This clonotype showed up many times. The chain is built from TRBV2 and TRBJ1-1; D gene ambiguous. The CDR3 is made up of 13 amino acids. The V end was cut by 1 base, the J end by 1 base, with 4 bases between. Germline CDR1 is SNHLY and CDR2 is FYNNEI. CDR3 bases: TGTGCCAGCAGTGAAGAACGGAACACTGAAGCTTTCTTT. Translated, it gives CASSEERNTEAFF.

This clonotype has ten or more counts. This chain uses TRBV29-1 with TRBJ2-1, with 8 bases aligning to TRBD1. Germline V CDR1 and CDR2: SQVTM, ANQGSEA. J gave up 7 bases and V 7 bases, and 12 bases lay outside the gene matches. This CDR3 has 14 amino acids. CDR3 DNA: TGCAGCGCCCCGACAGGGGTGAAGGTGAATGAGCAGTTCTTC. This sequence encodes CSAPTGVKVNEQFF.

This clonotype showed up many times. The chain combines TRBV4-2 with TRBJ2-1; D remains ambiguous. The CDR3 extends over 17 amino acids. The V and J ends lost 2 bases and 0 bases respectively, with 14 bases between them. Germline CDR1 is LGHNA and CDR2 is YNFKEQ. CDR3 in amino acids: CASSQRVPKSSYNEQFF. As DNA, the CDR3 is TGTGCCAGCAGCCAAAGGGTGCCTAAGAGCTCCTACAATGAGCAGTTCTTC.

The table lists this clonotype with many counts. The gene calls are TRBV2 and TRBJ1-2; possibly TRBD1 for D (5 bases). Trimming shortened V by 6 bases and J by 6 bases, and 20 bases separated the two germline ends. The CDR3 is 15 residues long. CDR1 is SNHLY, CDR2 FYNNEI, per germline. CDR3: CASSSGGRGYDGYTF. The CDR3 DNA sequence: TGTGCCAGCAGCTCCGGGGGACGGGGCTATGATGGCTACACCTTC.

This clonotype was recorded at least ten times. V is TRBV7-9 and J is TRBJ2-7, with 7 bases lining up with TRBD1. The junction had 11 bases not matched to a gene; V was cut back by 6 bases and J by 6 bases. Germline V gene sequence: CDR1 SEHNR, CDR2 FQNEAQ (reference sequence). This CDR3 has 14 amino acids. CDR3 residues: CASRPGTVPFEQYF. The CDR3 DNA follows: TGTGCCAGCAGACCCGGGACAGTACCTTTCGAGCAGTACTTC.

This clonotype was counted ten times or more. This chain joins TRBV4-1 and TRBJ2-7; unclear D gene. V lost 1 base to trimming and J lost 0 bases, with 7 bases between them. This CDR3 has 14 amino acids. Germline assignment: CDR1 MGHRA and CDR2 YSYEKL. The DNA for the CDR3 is TGCGCCAGCAGCCAAGGTCAGAGCTCCTACGAGCAGTACTTC. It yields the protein CASSQGQSSYEQYF.